Listed below are T cell receptor beta chains from one sample, sequenced in a study of PD-1 blockade in classical Hodgkin lymphoma. Method: immunoSEQ multiplex PCR; TCRdb's copy keeps in-frame clones and lacks some. The sample gives roughly 28,000 clones, roughly 87% of which show up once; 15% to 20% is in the top ten. Material: peripheral blood mononuclear cells (PBMCs), obtained before the fourth cycle of nivolumab. These receptors all come from a human donor with classical Hodgkin lymphoma. CDR3s include the opening cysteine and the closing phenylalanine or tryptophan. Each record gives: J gene, V gene, clone size, D gene, CDR3 DNA, CDR3 protein. The D gene is left open where the match is weak. Expanded clones are given a class, and other clones once, few, many or no size at all.

TRBJ2-3 TRBV15 - - TGTGCCACCAGCAGAGATCTGAGCGGCACAGATACGCAGTATTTT CATSRDLSGTDTQYF
TRBJ2-3 TRBV9 - - TGTGCCAGCAGCAATGGAGGGGCCGGGGGAGATACGCAGTATTTT CASSNGGAGGDTQYF
TRBJ2-2 TRBV10-3 - TRBD1 TGTGCCATCAGTGACCTTAACCCAACAGGGGGAGTCGGGGAGCTGTTTTTT CAISDLNPTGGVGELFF
TRBJ2-1 TRBV5-4 - TRBD2 TGTGCCAGCAGCTCTTCTAGCGGGGTTAGGGATGAGCAGTTCTTC CASSSSSGVRDEQFF
TRBJ2-5 TRBV20-1 few - TGCAGTGGGGTCTGGTCAGAGACCCAGTACTTC CSGVWSETQYF
TRBJ1-2 TRBV4-1 - - TGCGCCAGCAGCCAAGGGTTCGCAGATGTTTATGGCTACACCTTC CASSQGFADVYGYTF
TRBJ1-5 TRBV27 once TRBD1 TGTGCCAGCGCGAGTTACTCCCGGGACAGCCGTTCAAGGGTAAGGGAGCCCCAGCATTTT CASASYSRDSRSRVREPQHF
TRBJ2-3 TRBV5-6 - TRBD2 TGTGCCAGCAGCTTGATCGGGAGGAGCACAGATACGCAGTATTTT CASSLIGRSTDTQYF
TRBJ2-5 TRBV7-2 - - TGTGCCAGCAGCCTAGATAGAGGGGGGACCCAGTACTTC CASSLDRGGTQYF
TRBJ2-7 TRBV6-1 - - TGTGCCAGCAGTGAAGTTTCACACGTCTCCTACGAGCAGTACTTC CASSEVSHVSYEQYF
TRBJ1-2 TRBV29-1 - - TGCAGCGCTGACGTTTACTATGGCTACACCTTC CSADVYYGYTF
TRBJ1-1 TRBV6-6 few TRBD1 TGTGCCAGCAGTCCAGGGGGAATGAACACTGAAGCTTTCTTT CASSPGGMNTEAFF
TRBJ1-2 TRBV28 - - TGTGCCAGCAGCTCCCAGGCCCTCTATGGCTACACCTTC CASSSQALYGYTF
TRBJ1-3 TRBV4-1 - - TGCGCCAGCAGCCAAGCCCCCGTAGGCGTCTCTGGAAACACCATATATTTT CASSQAPVGVSGNTIYF
TRBJ2-1 TRBV11-2 - - TGTGCCAGCAGCTTAGGGGGGGTCAGGGAGCAGTTCTTC CASSLGGVREQFF
TRBJ1-2 TRBV29-1 - - TGCAGCGTTACTGGCGGGGACGGGGATGGCTACACCTTC CSVTGGDGDGYTF
TRBJ2-1 TRBV27 - TRBD2 TGTGCCAGCAGTTCTCTTAGCGGGGGGGTCAATGAGCAGTTCTTC CASSSLSGGVNEQFF
TRBJ2-2 TRBV4-1 - TRBD2 TGCGCCAGCAGCTTACTAGCGGGGGGGCAAAGCGGGGAGCTGTTTTTT CASSLLAGGQSGELFF
TRBJ2-3 TRBV21-1 - - TGTGCCAGCAGCAATATGAGCGGGGAGACTTCAACCACAGATACGCAGTATTTT CASSNMSGETSTTDTQYF
TRBJ1-2 TRBV9 - - TGTGCCAGCAGCCGGGGAGAGTACTATGGCTACACCTTC CASSRGEYYGYTF
TRBJ2-7 TRBV2 - - TGTGCCAGCAGTCTGGCGGCGAGCTCCTACGAGCAGTACTTC CASSLAASSYEQYF
TRBJ2-3 TRBV9 - - TGTGCCAGCAGCGTAGGGGCGGACTCATTCACAGATACGCAGTATTTT CASSVGADSFTDTQYF
TRBJ1-2 TRBV19 - - TGTGCCAGTAGTGCCAGGGGCAGTAACTATGGCTACACCTTC CASSARGSNYGYTF
TRBJ1-5 TRBV6-5 - - TGTGCCAGCGGTCAGCCCCAGCATTTT CASGQPQHF
TRBJ1-1 TRBV19 - - TGTGCCAGTAGTACCCTGAGGGCAGGGCGGAACACTGAAGCTTTCTTT CASSTLRAGRNTEAFF
TRBJ2-7 TRBV19 - TRBD2 TGTGCCAGTAAGCCGGGACTAGCGGCCGACCTTTACGAGCAGTACTTC CASKPGLAADLYEQYF
TRBJ2-3 TRBV14 - - TGTGCCAGCAGCCAAGACCGTACCCATGCAGATACGCAGTATTTT CASSQDRTHADTQYF
TRBJ1-2 TRBV29-1 - - TGCAGCGTTGAAGGAAGCGCTAACTATGGCTACACCTTC CSVEGSANYGYTF
TRBJ2-2 TRBV7-7 - TRBD1 TGTGCTAGCAGGGTGACAGGGACGGGGACCGGGGAGCTGTTTTTT CASRVTGTGTGELFF
TRBJ2-7 TRBV12-2 few - TGTGCAAGTCGCTTACGAGAGGGGGGACAGGGGATCACCGAGCAGTACTTC CASRLREGGQGITEQYF
TRBJ1-3 TRBV5-4 - - TGTGCCAGCAGCTTGGCTGGAGGAGGAAACACCATATATTTT CASSLAGGGNTIYF
TRBJ2-2 TRBV4-1 - TRBD1 TGCGCCAGCAGCCAAGCCGGGACAGGGGGCTCCGGGGAGCTGTTTTTT CASSQAGTGGSGELFF
TRBJ2-7 TRBV10-3 - TRBD1 TGTGCCATCAGGCCGGCAGGGGGCAACCACGAGCAGTACTTC CAIRPAGGNHEQYF
TRBJ2-7 TRBV7-2 - TRBD1 TGTGCCAGCAGCTTAGGGGGGACAGGGAACGAGCAGTACTTC CASSLGGTGNEQYF
TRBJ1-4 TRBV9 - - TGTGCCAGCAGCGTAGACCTCGGTGGACGATGGGAAAAACTGTTTTTT CASSVDLGGRWEKLFF
TRBJ2-3 TRBV6-1 - - TGTGCCAGCAGTGGACGATTCGGGTCCCGAGGGAGCACAGATACGCAGTATTTT CASSGRFGSRGSTDTQYF
TRBJ2-2 TRBV7-2 - - TGTGCCAGCAGCTTACGCAATCCCGGGGAGCTGTTTTTT CASSLRNPGELFF
TRBJ2-6 TRBV7-2 - - TGTGCCAGCAGCTTAATGGGTTTCGGGGCCAACGTCCTGACTTTC CASSLMGFGANVLTF
TRBJ2-6 TRBV4-1 - - TGCGCCAGCAGTATTGGGACTGATGTTGAATTT CASSIGTDVEF
TRBJ2-3 TRBV7-6 - TRBD2 TGTGCCAGCAGCCCCGGTAGCGGGGGCGCCTTGTATACGCAGTATTTT CASSPGSGGALYTQYF
TRBJ2-5 TRBV4-1 - TRBD2 TGCGCCAGCAGCCAAGTCGAAGCGGGGGGGCCAGAGACCCAGTACTTC CASSQVEAGGPETQYF
TRBJ2-7 TRBV23-1 - TRBD1 TGCGCCAGCAGTCAACCCATTAATTTTAGGGGGCACCCTAGGGACGAGCAGTACTTC CASSQPINFRGHPRDEQYF
TRBJ2-1 TRBV19 - TRBD2 TGTGCCAGTAAAGCGGGGTTAGAGGGCCACAGTCAGTTCTTC CASKAGLEGHSQFF
TRBJ1-2 TRBV5-4 - - TGTGCCAGCAGCTTGGGGGCTAATGGCTACACCTTC CASSLGANGYTF
TRBJ2-3 TRBV7-3 - - TGTGCCAGCAGCTCTCAACTCAACACAGATACGCAGTATTTT CASSSQLNTDTQYF
TRBJ2-5 TRBV7-8 - TRBD1 TGTGCCAGCAGCTCCGGGACAGGGGGCGGGCAAGAGACCCAGTACTTC CASSSGTGGGQETQYF
TRBJ1-4 TRBV9 - - TGTGCCAGCAGCACCATCATGGGGGATGGGGAAAAACTGTTTTTT CASSTIMGDGEKLFF
TRBJ2-3 TRBV6-1 - - TGTGCCAGCAGTGAACCCGGACAGCAAGATACGCAGTATTTT CASSEPGQQDTQYF
TRBJ2-7 TRBV7-9 - TRBD2 TGTGCCAGCAGCTTCGGGGGGACGACCTACGAGCAGTACTTC CASSFGGTTYEQYF
TRBJ2-5 TRBV28 - TRBD2 TGTGCCAGCGGGCGACAGGGTCACGGAGCGGGGGGGCTCGGGGAGACCCAGTACTTC CASGRQGHGAGGLGETQYF
TRBJ2-3 TRBV9 - - TGTGCCAGCAGCGTAGAAGGCACAGATACGCAGTATTTT CASSVEGTDTQYF
TRBJ2-3 TRBV11-2 - - TGTGCCAGCAGCTTTTACAGGGTAGCAGATACGCAGTATTTT CASSFYRVADTQYF
TRBJ2-3 TRBV5-6 - TRBD2 TGTGCCAGCAGCTTCCAGCGGGGACGCACAGATACGCAGTATTTT CASSFQRGRTDTQYF
TRBJ2-1 TRBV6-5 once - TGTGCCAGCAGTTGGGGCAATGAGCAGTTCTTC CASSWGNEQFF
TRBJ1-1 TRBV7-9 - - TGTGCCAGCAGCTTGGGGGCCCCTGTTGAAGCTTTCTTT CASSLGAPVEAFF
TRBJ2-5 TRBV7-5 - - TGTGTCAGAAGCCACCGGACAGAATACCAAGAGACCCAGTACTTC CVRSHRTEYQETQYF